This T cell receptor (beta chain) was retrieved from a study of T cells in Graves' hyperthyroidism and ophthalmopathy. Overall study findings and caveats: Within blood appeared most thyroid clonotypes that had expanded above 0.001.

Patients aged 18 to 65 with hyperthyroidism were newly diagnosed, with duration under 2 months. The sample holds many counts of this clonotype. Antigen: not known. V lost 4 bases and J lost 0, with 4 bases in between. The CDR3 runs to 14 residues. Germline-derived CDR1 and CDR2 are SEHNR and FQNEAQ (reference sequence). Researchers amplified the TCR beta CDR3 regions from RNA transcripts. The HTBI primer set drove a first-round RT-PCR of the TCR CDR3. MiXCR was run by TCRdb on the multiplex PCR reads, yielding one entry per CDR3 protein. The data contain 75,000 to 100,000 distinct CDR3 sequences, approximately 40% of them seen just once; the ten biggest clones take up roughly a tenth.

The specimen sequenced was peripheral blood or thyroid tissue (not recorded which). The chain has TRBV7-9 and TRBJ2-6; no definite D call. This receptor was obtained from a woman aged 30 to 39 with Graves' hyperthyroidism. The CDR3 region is CASSWNSGANVLTF. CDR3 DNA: TGTGCCAGCAGCTGGAACTCTGGGGCCAACGTCCTGACTTTC.